One and the same sample provided the 19 T cell receptor beta chains below, sequenced in a study of regulatory T cells in long-lasting Graves disease. The authors built TCR beta libraries using iRepertoire HTBI primers and Arm-PCR of CDR3 regions. Each CDR3 protein is one row after TCRdb ran MiXCR on the multiplex PCR reads. This table has roughly 560,000 distinct CDR3 sequences, 12% appearing once. Time point meaning: newly diagnosed GD, antithyroid drugs for less than 3 months. There was RNA extracted from PBMCs, and the TCR library was made from it. These same records also appear under a second study, on T cells in Graves' hyperthyroidism and ophthalmopathy.

The specimen comprised peripheral blood mononuclear cells (PBMCs), sampled at new diagnosis, from a patient treated with antithyroid drugs. The receptors originated from a woman in her 30s with Graves disease.

The V call is TRBV6-5, the J call TRBJ2-5; TRBD1 matches 7 bases. The CDR3 runs 14 residues. Germline loops: CDR1 MNHEY, CDR2 SVGAGI. V shed 2 bases, J shed 4 bases, and the junction held 4 bases outside the gene matches. CDR3 DNA sequence: TGTGCCAGCAGTTACAGGGGGCATCGAGAGACCCAGTACTTC. It codes for CASSYRGHRETQYF.

The CDR3 sequence: CASSLGRTVEAFF. The CDR3 nucleotides read TGTGCCAGCAGCTTAGGAAGGACAGTTGAAGCTTTCTTT. This sequence joins TRBV7-2 and TRBJ1-1, with D possibly TRBD1 on 6 matching bases. Trimming cost V 1 base and J 7 bases, with 10 bases left between them. The CDR3 is 13 amino acids. Germline V CDR1 and CDR2: SGHTA, FQGNSA.

The rearrangement links TRBV19 to TRBJ2-1; no clear D. V lost 3 bases and J 6 bases, leaving 6 bases between the germline ends. There are 12 residues in the CDR3. CDR1 is LNHDA and CDR2 is SQIVND in the germline V gene (reference sequence). The CDR3 DNA reads as TGTGCCAGTAGTATTATGGGCAATGAGCAGTTCTTC. Translation gives CASSIMGNEQFF.

DNA of the CDR3: TGTGCCAGCAGTTACGACAGCCACGAGGCCAAAAACATTCAGTACTTC. It is translated as CASSYDSHEAKNIQYF. The gene calls are TRBV6-5 and TRBJ2-4; D possibly corresponds to TRBD1 (5 bases). Trimming left V 2 bases short and J 1 base short, with 12 bases between. The CDR3 length is 16 residues. Germline V CDR1 and CDR2: MNHEY, SVGAGI.

CDR3 nucleotides: TGTGCCAGCAGTTATCGGTACGGGGGGCTGGCTGGGGCCAACGTCCTGACTTTC. Translation: CASSYRYGGLAGANVLTF. The chain couples TRBV6-9 to TRBJ2-6; D perhaps matches TRBD2 (7 bases). CDR3 size: 18 residues. V lost 2 bases to trimming and J lost 2 bases, with 16 bases between them. Germline V gene sequence: CDR1 MNHGY, CDR2 SVAAGI.

This clonotype was observed many times. The chain joins TRBV20-1 to TRBJ1-1, with TRBD1 matching over 7 bases. This CDR3 is 14 amino acids long. Germline CDR1 DFQATT, CDR2 SNEGSKA (reference sequence). V was pared by 5 bases and J by 2 bases, with 8 bases of the junction left unmatched. DNA of the CDR3: TGCAGTGCTTTCGCCGGGACAGCAAACACTGAAGCTTTCTTT. It translates to CSAFAGTANTEAFF.

This clonotype was counted between two and nine times. V is TRBV9 and J is TRBJ2-1; D remains ambiguous. Germline assignment: CDR1 SGDLS and CDR2 YYNGEE. V lost 0 bases, J lost 9 bases, and 10 bases lay in between. CDR3 length: 13 amino acids. CDR3 residues: CASSVESRGEQFF. Here the CDR3 DNA reads TGTGCCAGCAGCGTAGAGTCACGAGGTGAGCAGTTCTTC.

This sequence joins TRBV20-1 and TRBJ2-1; D is possibly TRBD2 (6 bases). V lost 1 base, J lost 0 bases, and 10 bases lay in between. Germline values: CDR1 DFQATT, CDR2 SNEGSKA (reference sequence). The CDR3 runs 15 residues. For the CDR3, the DNA is TGCAGTGCTAGAGGGAAGCGGGCCTCCTACAATGAGCAGTTCTTC. As protein: CSARGKRASYNEQFF.

This clonotype was seen at least ten times. This sequence joins TRBV3-1 and TRBJ2-1; 8 positions match TRBD1. The J segment lost 14 bases and the V segment lost 0 bases, leaving 3 bases of the junction unmatched. This CDR3 has 12 amino acids. Germline V gene data show CDR1 as LGHDT and CDR2 as YNNKEL (reference sequence). This CDR3 is CASSQDRGQKFF. Here the CDR3 DNA reads TGTGCCAGCAGCCAAGACAGGGGGCAAAAGTTCTTC.

The table lists this clonotype with many counts. The rearrangement joins TRBV7-2 to TRBJ2-3; TRBD2 aligns across 7 bases. With 3 bases clipped from V and 7 bases from J, the junction kept 1 base outside the gene matches. From germline, CDR1 is SGHTA and CDR2 FQGNSA. This CDR3 has 12 amino acids. The CDR3 protein is CASSLGGNTQYF. The CDR3 coding sequence is TGTGCCAGCAGCTTGGGGGGGAATACGCAGTATTTT.

This clonotype appeared a few times. The chain carries TRBV25-1 and TRBJ1-2; 10 positions match TRBD1. The CDR3 is 15 amino acids. Trimming cost V 2 bases and J 5 bases; bases outside gene matches: 5. The germline V gene encodes CDR1 MGHDK and CDR2 SYGVNS. The CDR3 region has the DNA TGTGCCAGCAGTGAACCCGGACAGGGGGTTTATGGCTACACCTTC. As protein: CASSEPGQGVYGYTF.

There are many counts of this clonotype. This sequence joins TRBV5-1 and TRBJ1-1; TRBD1 aligns across 7 bases. This CDR3 spans 15 amino acids. The germline CDR1 and CDR2 sequences are SGHRS and YFSETQ. J was trimmed by 1 base and V by 4 bases; bases with no gene match: 7. CDR3 bases: TGCGCCAGCAGCCCAACCGGGACAGAGAACACTGAAGCTTTCTTT. This translates into CASSPTGTENTEAFF.

V usage is TRBV11-3 and J usage is TRBJ2-1, with D perhaps matching TRBD1 (5 bases). The CDR3 covers 16 residues. Trimming removed 0 bases from V and 2 bases from J, with 11 bases in between. Germline assignment: CDR1 SGHNT and CDR2 YENEEA. The DNA of the CDR3 is TGTGCCAGCAGCTTAGAAGGTGGGGCTCCCTACAATGAGCAGTTCTTC. Protein: CASSLEGGAPYNEQFF.

This clonotype came up many times. The rearrangement joins TRBV27 to TRBJ2-1; D may be TRBD1 (8 bases). The ends were cut back, 7 bases at V and 8 bases at J, with 24 bases in the middle. CDR3 length: 16 amino acids. Per germline, CDR1 MNHEY and CDR2 SMNVEV (reference sequence). The CDR3: CASTTGGAGAKDEQFF. CDR3 coding DNA: TGTGCCAGCACCACAGGGGGGGCGGGAGCCAAGGATGAGCAGTTCTTC.

As regards this clonotype: A read error may explain this, as a much larger clone is one base away. The conserved closing phenylalanine or tryptophan is absent in this CDR3, likely reflecting a read error. This chain links TRBV18 with TRBJ2-1; no firm D call. Trimming pared 6 bases from V and 10 bases from J, leaving 13 bases between. The CDR3 extends over 12 amino acids. The germline CDR1 and CDR2 sequences are KGHSH and LQKENI. Here the CDR3 DNA reads TGTGCCAGCTCTCTAGAGGTTACGGAGCAGTTCCTC. Amino acid sequence: CASSLEVTEQFL.

The chain carries TRBV25-1 and TRBJ1-2; 9 nucleotides match TRBD1. CDR1 MGHDK and CDR2 SYGVNS come from the germline V gene. With V trimmed by 3 bases and J by 4 bases, 9 bases remained unmatched. The CDR3 length is 16 residues. CDR3 protein: CASSEVGTGTIYGYTF. CDR3 coding DNA: TGTGCCAGCAGTGAGGTTGGGACAGGGACCATCTATGGCTACACCTTC.

This clonotype was detected many times. The chain has TRBV20-1 and TRBJ2-7; perhaps TRBD1 as D (6 bases). CDR1 and CDR2 from the germline V gene are DFQATT and SNEGSKA (reference sequence). V lost 1 base and J lost 5, with 12 bases in between. This CDR3 spans 13 amino acids. As DNA, the CDR3 is TGCAGTGCTAGAGGCACCCCAGGGGACGAGCAGTACTTC. Amino acids: CSARGTPGDEQYF.

This clonotype was observed at least ten times. The chain employs TRBV5-5 and TRBJ1-1, with D possibly matching TRBD1 (5 bases). The CDR3 spans 13 residues. V was pared by 2 bases and J by 7 bases, with 12 bases between. From germline, CDR1 is SGHKS and CDR2 YYEKEE (reference sequence). The CDR3 is CASSLLDSYEAFF. Here the CDR3 DNA reads TGTGCCAGCAGCTTACTAGACAGCTATGAAGCTTTCTTT.

This clonotype was counted only a few times. This rearrangement joins TRBV3-1 to TRBJ2-2, with TRBD1 identical over 12 bases. The germline gives CDR1 LGHDT, CDR2 YNNKEL (reference sequence). With V trimmed by 6 bases and J by 3 bases, 2 bases remained unmatched. This CDR3 comprises 15 residues. The CDR3 DNA sequence: TGTGCCAGCAGGCGGGACAGGGGGCACACCGGGGAGCTGTTTTTT. As protein: CASRRDRGHTGELFF.